One sample yielded the 27 T cell receptor beta chains listed below, sequenced in a study of T-cell memory formation after mild COVID-19. TCRdb passed the 5' RACE reads through MiXCR, listing each CDR3 protein once. The table includes over 300,000 distinct CDR3 sequences, 20% to 25% detected once. Sequencing was done on a sample of PBMCs or a T cell subset sorted from them (not recorded which). The receptors were sampled from a man between 18 and 29 years old who had mild COVID-19 (a few samples of this study predate the infection). Cell type and time point are not known.

This chain joins TRBV4-3 and TRBJ1-6, with 7 bases identical to TRBD1. This CDR3 has 17 residues. Germline-derived CDR1 and CDR2 are LGHNA and YSLEER. V shed 5 bases and J 8 bases; nucleotides not matched to a gene: 15. This CDR3 reads CASSSNPGQRLDSPLHF. CDR3 coding DNA: TGCGCCAGCAGCTCCAATCCGGGACAGCGATTGGATTCACCCCTCCACTTT.

In its sample, this clonotype was seen a few times. The rearrangement links TRBV7-2 to TRBJ1-2; no clear D gene. The CDR3 runs 14 residues. V was shortened by 5 bases and J by 3 bases, with 13 bases between the two germline ends. The germline V gene encodes CDR1 SGHTA and CDR2 FQGNSA. CDR3 in amino acids: CASSILHGDYGYTF. CDR3 nucleotide sequence: TGTGCCAGCAGCATACTCCACGGGGACTATGGCTACACCTTC.

This chain links TRBV5-5 with TRBJ2-7; D gene ambiguous. V lost 0 bases and J 3 bases, leaving 13 bases between the germline ends. The germline CDR1 and CDR2 sequences are SGHKS and YYEKEE (reference sequence). The CDR3 loop spans 15 amino acids. As DNA, the CDR3 is TGTGCCAGCAGCTTGGCCGTGGGAAGATACTACGAGCAGTACTTC. Amino acids: CASSLAVGRYYEQYF.

This chain joins TRBV4-3 and TRBJ2-7; the match to TRBD1 covers 7 bases. This CDR3 has 14 residues. Germline values: CDR1 LGHNA, CDR2 YSLEER. Trimming cost V 4 bases and J 1 base; bases outside gene matches: 4. CDR3 residues: CASSRRQGSYEQYF. CDR3 DNA sequence: TGCGCCAGCAGCCGGCGACAGGGTTCCTACGAGCAGTACTTC.

The chain uses TRBV5-1 and TRBJ2-3; D remains ambiguous. This CDR3 has 12 residues. CDR1 SGHRS and CDR2 YFSETQ come from the germline V gene. The ends were cut back, 5 bases at V and 2 bases at J, with 6 bases in the middle. CDR3 in amino acids: CASRVNTDTQYF. Here the CDR3 DNA reads TGCGCCAGCAGGGTTAACACAGATACGCAGTATTTT.

This clonotype has just a few counts. V usage is TRBV4-1 and J usage is TRBJ2-3, with D uncertain. V lost 1 base and J lost 6, with 11 bases in between. CDR3 length equals 14 residues. Looked up from germline, CDR1 is MGHRA and CDR2 is YSYEKL. The CDR3 DNA reads TGCGCCAGCAGCCAAGTCGAGCTGTGGGATACGCAGTATTTT. Its translation: CASSQVELWDTQYF.

This clonotype was detected only a few times. The chain has TRBV14 and TRBJ2-1; the match to TRBD1 covers 12 bases. Looked up from germline, CDR1 is SGHDN and CDR2 is FVKESK. V shed 2 bases and J 6 bases; nucleotides not matched to a gene: 5. The CDR3 sequence is 16 residues long. The CDR3: CASSQRGTGGFNEQFF. In nucleotides, the CDR3 is TGTGCCAGCAGCCAACGTGGGACAGGGGGCTTCAATGAGCAGTTCTTC. Full variable domain (remainder filled in from reference TRBV14 and TRBJ2-1): EAGVTQFPSHSVIEKGQTVTLRCDPISGHDNLYWYRRVMGKEIKFLLHFVKESKQDESGMPNNRFLAERTGGTYSTLKVQPAELEDSGVYFCASSQRGTGGFNEQFFGPGTRLTVL.

CDR3 DNA sequence: TGTGCCAGCAGTCGGGGACAGTCTAGCACAGATACGCAGTATTTT. Translated, it gives CASSRGQSSTDTQYF. The chain links TRBV2 to TRBJ2-3; 7 bases map to TRBD1. Per germline, CDR1 SNHLY and CDR2 FYNNEI. This CDR3 comprises 15 residues. With 5 bases clipped from V and 0 bases from J, the junction kept 5 bases outside the gene matches. Using reference TRBV2 and TRBJ2-3 for the parts outside the CDR3, the full variable domain is EPEVTQTPSHQVTQMGQEVILRCVPISNHLYFYWYRQILGQKVEFLVSFYNNEISEKSEIFDDQFSVERPDGSNFTLKIRSTKLEDSAMYFCASSRGQSSTDTQYFGPGTRLTVL.

This clonotype has a handful of counts. CDR3 region: CASSSGQVRRQFF. CDR3 DNA sequence: TGTGCCAGCAGTTCGGGACAGGTCCGCAGGCAGTTCTTC. The rearrangement links TRBV28 to TRBJ2-1, with 8 bases lining up with TRBD1. Losses at the gene ends were 4 bases for V and 12 bases for J; bases not matched to a gene: 8. There are 13 residues in the CDR3. Germline loops: CDR1 MDHEN, CDR2 SYDVKM.

This clonotype was detected once. V gene TRBV19 combines with J gene TRBJ2-5; tentatively, D is TRBD2 (5 bases). The germline V gene encodes CDR1 LNHDA and CDR2 SQIVND (reference sequence). The length of the CDR3 is 14 residues. The germline V and J ends were trimmed by 8 bases and 7 bases, with 20 bases remaining between them. DNA of the CDR3: TGTGCCAGTTCCCCCGTGGCCGCCGAGGGGACCCAGTACTTC. Residues: CASSPVAAEGTQYF.

V is TRBV5-8 and J is TRBJ2-7, with D hard to call. Germline V CDR1 and CDR2: SGHTS, YDEGEE. The CDR3 extends over 10 amino acids. V lost 0 bases and J lost 6, with 1 base in between. CDR3 coding DNA: TGTGCCAGCAGCTTGGTCGAGCAGTACGTC. Amino acid sequence: CASSLVEQYV.

This clonotype was counted between two and nine times. This rearrangement joins TRBV24-1 to TRBJ2-3; 11 bases match TRBD1. The CDR3 is made up of 13 amino acids. The germline CDR1 and CDR2 sequences are KGHDR and SFDVKD. The V and J ends lost 9 bases and 4 bases, in that order; junction bases with no gene match: 2. The CDR3 region has the DNA TGTGCCACCGAGGGACAGGGGGCAGATACGCAGTATTTT. Protein product: CATEGQGADTQYF.

This clonotype turned up a few times. The J gene is TRBJ1-5, the V gene TRBV5-6; 9 positions match TRBD1. CDR1 and CDR2 (germline): SGHDT, YYEEEE. This CDR3 comprises 16 residues. Trimming took 3 bases from V and 1 from J; bases not matched to a gene: 5. The CDR3 DNA follows: TGTGCCAGCAGCTCCGGGACAGGGAGAAGCAATCAGCCCCAGCATTTT. Protein sequence: CASSSGTGRSNQPQHF.

This clonotype was seen a few times. V is TRBV4-1 and J is TRBJ2-7; D possibly corresponds to TRBD1 (7 bases). Germline V gene lookup returns CDR1 MGHRA and CDR2 YSYEKL. Trimming removed 4 bases from V and 3 bases from J, with 16 bases in between. The CDR3 sequence is 15 residues long. This CDR3 is CASSRGGQASYEQYF. In DNA form, the CDR3 reads TGCGCCAGCAGCCGGGGAGGACAGGCAAGCTACGAGCAGTACTTC.

The rearrangement links TRBV7-6 to TRBJ2-5; TRBD2 is a possible D gene (5 bases). V was shortened by 5 bases and J by 5 bases, with 21 bases between the two germline ends. Germline lookup yields CDR1 SGHVS and CDR2 FNYEAQ. The CDR3 runs to 16 residues. CDR3 loop: CASSPLGVRARETQYF. The CDR3 coding sequence is TGTGCCAGCAGCCCCCTCGGGGTGAGAGCGAGGGAGACCCAGTACTTC.

This clonotype was observed a handful of times. The V gene is TRBV5-5, the J gene TRBJ2-2, with 10 bases identical to TRBD1. CDR1 is SGHKS and CDR2 is YYEKEE in the germline V gene (reference sequence). CDR3 length: 16 residues. Unmatched junction bases numbered 4, after V lost 2 bases and J lost 3 bases. CDR3 sequence reads: CASSLGDRGYTGELFF. Here the CDR3 DNA reads TGTGCCAGCAGCTTAGGGGACAGGGGTTACACCGGGGAGCTGTTTTTT.

A few counts support this clonotype. The genes are TRBV7-9 and TRBJ1-4; D call uncertain. The CDR3 has 14 amino acids. Germline CDR1 and CDR2: SEHNR and FQNEAQ (reference sequence). The V and J ends lost 3 bases and 8 bases respectively, with 13 bases between them. CDR3 loop: CASSFRESGEKLFF. CDR3 in DNA: TGTGCCAGCAGCTTTAGGGAAAGTGGGGAAAAACTGTTTTTT.

The rearrangement uses TRBV29-1 and TRBJ2-3; 10 nucleotides align to TRBD2. J was trimmed by 6 bases and V by 6 bases; bases with no gene match: 3. Germline V gene sequence: CDR1 SQVTM, CDR2 ANQGSEA. The CDR3 contains 12 residues. The chain's CDR3 is CSVGSGGDTQYF. DNA for the CDR3: TGCAGCGTCGGTAGCGGGGGGGATACGCAGTATTTT.

This clonotype was observed a few times. This rearrangement joins TRBV5-1 to TRBJ1-1, with 7 bases identical to TRBD1. Per germline, CDR1 SGHRS and CDR2 YFSETQ. CDR3 length: 16 amino acids. V lost 2 bases and J lost 4; bases outside the gene matches: 11. The CDR3 loop reads CASSFGDRAMGTEAFF. In nucleotides, the CDR3 is TGCGCCAGCAGCTTTGGAGACAGGGCAATGGGCACTGAAGCTTTCTTT.

The sample holds a few counts of this clonotype. The chain uses TRBV24-1 and TRBJ2-5, with D maybe TRBD2 (5 bases). V was pared by 2 bases and J by 4 bases, with 10 bases between. The germline CDR1 and CDR2 sequences are KGHDR and SFDVKD. CDR3 size: 14 residues. The CDR3 is CATSDSRVVETQYF. The CDR3 nucleotides read TGTGCCACCAGTGATTCGCGGGTGGTAGAGACCCAGTACTTC.

The chain carries TRBV19 and TRBJ2-3; D is ambiguous. The CDR3 sequence is 15 residues long. V was trimmed by 3 bases and J by 2 bases, leaving 12 bases between them. Germline CDR1 LNHDA, CDR2 SQIVND (reference sequence). The CDR3 DNA sequence: TGTGCCAGTAGTATTAGGCGTGGATCCACAGATACGCAGTATTTT. As protein: CASSIRRGSTDTQYF.

This clonotype was observed a few times. This sequence joins TRBV5-6 and TRBJ1-2, with D tentatively TRBD1 (6 bases). Per the germline V gene, CDR1 is SGHDT and CDR2 is YYEEEE. V gave up 4 bases and J gave up 2 bases, with 15 bases separating them. The CDR3 length is 15 residues. The CDR3 region has the DNA TGTGCCAGCAGCCCGTTGACAGGCGCGAACTATGGCTACACCTTC. Its protein is CASSPLTGANYGYTF.

Only a few counts were recorded for this clonotype. This sequence joins TRBV4-1 and TRBJ2-5, with TRBD1 identical over 9 bases. V was clipped by 4 bases and J by 4 bases; unmatched bases: 7. Germline V gene data show CDR1 as MGHRA and CDR2 as YSYEKL. This CDR3 has 15 amino acids. CDR3 protein: CASSLGDREGETQYF. The CDR3 DNA reads as TGCGCCAGCAGCCTTGGGGACAGGGAGGGAGAGACCCAGTACTTC.

The V call is TRBV14, the J call TRBJ1-1, with D uncertain. The V end lost 1 base, the J end lost 3 bases, and 12 bases lay between the germline ends. The CDR3 runs to 15 residues. Germline loops: CDR1 SGHDN, CDR2 FVKESK. Here the CDR3 DNA reads TGTGCCAGCAGCCAAGGACCCACCGTGGACACTGAAGCTTTCTTT. It yields the protein CASSQGPTVDTEAFF. Full variable domain (rest looked up from reference TRBV14 and TRBJ1-1): EAGVTQFPSHSVIEKGQTVTLRCDPISGHDNLYWYRRVMGKEIKFLLHFVKESKQDESGMPNNRFLAERTGGTYSTLKVQPAELEDSGVYFCASSQGPTVDTEAFFGQGTRLTVV.

Turning to this clonotype: This may be a read error: a much more frequent sequence differs by one nucleotide. The chain uses TRBV7-3 and TRBJ2-5; D is unclear. V gave up 5 bases and J gave up 3 bases, with 13 bases separating them. Germline lookup yields CDR1 SGHTA and CDR2 FQGTGA. The CDR3 spans 14 residues. The CDR3 nucleotides read TGTGCCAGCAGCACGGACGGATCCAAAGAGACCCAGTACTTC. It yields the protein CASSTDGSKETQYF.

The chain links TRBV20-1 to TRBJ2-5; weak D call: TRBD1 (5 bases). Between the trimmed V and J ends, which lost 1 base and 0 bases, there was a span of 12 bases. CDR1 and CDR2 from the germline V gene are DFQATT and SNEGSKA (reference sequence). The CDR3 runs to 15 residues. The CDR3 region is CSARGRKGYQETQYF. CDR3 coding DNA: TGCAGTGCTAGAGGCAGGAAGGGGTACCAAGAGACCCAGTACTTC.

The chain is built from TRBV5-1 and TRBJ2-7; D tentatively fits TRBD1 or TRBD2 (5 bases each). With 0 bases removed from V and 5 bases from J, the gap between germline ends came to 12 bases. The CDR3 runs to 14 residues. Germline values: CDR1 SGHRS, CDR2 YFSETQ. The DNA for the CDR3 is TGCGCCAGCAGCTTGGGCAGGGAGATAGACGAGCAGTACGTC. Residues: CASSLGREIDEQYV.